This TCR beta chain originates from a study of blood T cell repertoires in COVID-19. CDR1 is SGHVS and CDR2 is FQNEAQ in the germline V gene. The CDR3 extends over 15 amino acids. Trimming took off 5 bases at V and 1 base at J, with 11 bases between the two ends. Sequenced by immunoSEQ multiplex PCR; TCRdb stores in-frame clones only, minus some. The repertoire holds 150,000 to 200,000 clones, with 80% to 90% as singletons. Sequenced: peripheral blood. The receptor comes from a woman in her 70s with acute or convalescent COVID-19. The V call is TRBV7-8, the J call TRBJ2-2; D perhaps matches TRBD1 (6 bases). For the CDR3, the DNA is TGTGCCAGCAGCCGCCCGACAGGGAACACCGGGGAGCTGTTTTTT. Translation gives CASSRPTGNTGELFF.